These 6 T cell receptor beta chains share one sample of origin, sequenced in a study of regulatory dendritic cells for organ transplantation. Libraries were prepared by immunoSEQ multiplex PCR; TCRdb keeps only in-frame clonotypes and omits some of them. The sample yields 25,000 to 30,000 clones, nearly 80% seen once. Sequenced input: memory CD4+ T cells from blood. This sample's subset: CD45RO+ memory T cells. These receptors were collected from a human donor in good health.

The chain has TRBV9 and TRBJ2-2, with D perhaps TRBD1 (6 bases). Looked up from germline, CDR1 is SGDLS and CDR2 is YYNGEE. The V end lost 7 bases, the J end lost 4 bases, and 17 bases lay between the germline ends. The CDR3 runs 15 residues. The CDR3 bases are TGTGCCAGCTCCTTAGGGACAACCCCCACCGGGGAGCTGTTTTTT. Translation gives CASSLGTTPTGELFF.

The gene calls are TRBV2 and TRBJ2-4, with 9 bases lining up with TRBD1. Germline CDR1 SNHLY, CDR2 FYNNEI. The V gene end was trimmed by 5 bases and the J gene end by 4 bases; junction bases not matched to a gene: 3. This CDR3 region has 14 residues. The CDR3 DNA is TGTGCCAGCAGTCCTGACAGGGGGAAAAACATTCAGTACTTC. Protein sequence: CASSPDRGKNIQYF.

This chain connects TRBV7-2 to TRBJ2-7; 7 bases fit TRBD2. Germline loops: CDR1 SGHTA, CDR2 FQGNSA. This CDR3 is built from 17 residues. Trimming removed 4 bases from V and 7 bases from J; junction bases left unmatched: 19. The CDR3 nucleotides read TGTGCCAGCAGCTCCCTTCCGCGCGGACTAGGGGAATCGGAGCAGTACTTC. Protein product: CASSSLPRGLGESEQYF.

This clone was observed once. The V gene is TRBV29-1, the J gene TRBJ2-1; the match to TRBD2 covers 8 bases. Germline CDR1 and CDR2: SQVTM and ANQGSEA. This CDR3 region has 15 residues. This chain's CDR3 is CSFFPGAGGGNEQFF. DNA for the CDR3: TGCAGTTTTTTCCCGGGGGCGGGAGGCGGCAATGAGCAGTTCTTC.

A word on this clone: Mismatch with germline at one junction end may stem from a read error. The rearrangement joins TRBV5-1 to TRBJ2-1; D perhaps matches TRBD2 (5 bases). The CDR3 loop spans 15 amino acids. Per the germline V gene, CDR1 is SGHRS and CDR2 is YFSETQ. The CDR3 spells CVSTSSYAGDNEQFF. CDR3 DNA: TGCGTCAGCACCTCATCCTATGCGGGCGACAATGAGCAGTTCTTC.

The chain employs TRBV19 and TRBJ2-1; TRBD1 might be the D (5 bases). The CDR3 spans 15 residues. The germline CDR1 and CDR2 sequences are LNHDA and SQIVND (reference sequence). Trimming shortened V by 0 bases and J by 5 bases, and 11 bases separated the two germline ends. CDR3 DNA sequence: TGTGCCAGTAGTATAGAGGGCTTGGGGCACAATGAGCAGTTCTTC. As protein: CASSIEGLGHNEQFF. Full variable domain (remainder filled in from reference TRBV19 and TRBJ2-1): DGGITQSPKYLFRKEGQNVTLSCEQNLNHDAMYWYRQDPGQGLRLIYYSQIVNDFQKGDIAEGYSVSREKKESFPLTVTSAQKNPTAFYLCASSIEGLGHNEQFFGPGTRLTVL.